The sequence of this TCR beta chain was determined in a study of T cells after yellow fever vaccination. TCRdb passed the 5' RACE reads through MiXCR, listing each CDR3 protein once. The table includes nearly 350,000 distinct CDR3 sequences, around 8.1% detected once. The CDR3 is 13 amino acids. V was shortened by 3 bases and J by 2 bases, with 5 bases between the two germline ends. The germline gives CDR1 LNHDA, CDR2 SQIVND (reference sequence). This clonotype has more than one count but fewer than ten. The sequencing used PBMCs, collected about 41 days after the first yellow fever vaccination. V and J are TRBV19 and TRBJ1-5; the D gene is possibly TRBD1 (5 bases). The receptor was derived from a man aged 18 to 30 who received the YFV17D yellow fever vaccine. The CDR3 protein is CASSMGGNQPQHF. The CDR3 DNA reads as TGTGCCAGTAGTATGGGGGGCAATCAGCCCCAGCATTTT.